What follows describes a single T cell receptor beta chain. Its antigen is currently unknown. Primed by a sample-barcoded 5' primer and a J-beta primer mix, a second PCR proceeded for about 6 to 12 cycles. Sequencing yielded, for each sample, at least 3 million paired-end reads carrying CDR3. In TCRdb, the 5' RACE reads were re-called with MiXCR into one record per CDR3 protein. The repertoire consists of about 730,000 distinct CDR3 sequences, with 43% occurring once and the leading ten covering less than 25%. Peripheral blood, around 10 milliliters per donor, was collected. The data belong to a study of blood T cells in healthy people across ages. Study-level findings and limits: No conclusive comparison of naive versus antigen-experienced cells was possible with unsorted PBMCs.

CDR3 length equals 14 residues. CDR1 and CDR2 from the germline V gene are LGHNA and YSLEER. Between the trimmed V and J ends, which lost 0 bases and 2 bases, there was a span of 5 bases. V usage is TRBV4-3 and J usage is TRBJ2-1; D unresolved. This receptor was obtained from a woman in her sixties in good health. Sequencing input: blood. CDR3 sequence (DNA): TGCGCCAGCAGCCAAGATACGGCCTACAATGAGCAGTTCTTC. Translation: CASSQDTAYNEQFF.